These 2 T cell receptor beta chains originate from one sample sequenced in a study of shared clonotypes between healthy human individuals. Clones were read by immunoSEQ multiplex PCR, and TCRdb kept only the in-frame ones, dropping some. In the table there are approximately 2.3 million clones, approximately 95% of which are singletons. Sequences were obtained from naive CD4+ T cells from PBMCs. Subset of the sample: CD45RA+ positively selected. The source of these receptors is a man aged 18 to 29 in good health. Some clones in this sample may be carry-over from other donors' samples.

V is TRBV14 and J is TRBJ1-4, with a possible D match to TRBD1 (5 bases). The CDR3 runs to 16 residues. Germline V gene sequence: CDR1 SGHDN, CDR2 FVKESK. Trimming pared 1 base from V and 0 bases from J, leaving 9 bases between. CDR3 coding DNA: TGTGCCAGCAGCCAAGGGGGCCGGGCAACTAATGAAAAACTGTTTTTT. It translates to CASSQGGRATNEKLFF.

For this clone: Other DNA sequences from this sample encode an identical CDR3 as well. The V call is TRBV7-9, the J call TRBJ1-1; no clear D gene. Looked up from germline, CDR1 is SEHNR and CDR2 is FQNEAQ (reference sequence). V was pared by 2 bases and J by 1 base, with 5 bases between. The CDR3 extends over 13 amino acids. The CDR3 reads CASSLSQNTEAFF. CDR3 DNA sequence: TGTGCCAGCAGCTTATCTCAGAACACTGAAGCTTTCTTT. Filled out from reference TRBV7-9 and TRBJ1-1, the complete variable domain reads DTGVSQNPRHKITKRGQNVTFRCDPISEHNRLYWYRQTLGQGPEFLTYFQNEAQLEKSRLLSDRFSAERPKGSFSTLEIQRTEQGDSAMYLCASSLSQNTEAFFGQGTRLTVV.